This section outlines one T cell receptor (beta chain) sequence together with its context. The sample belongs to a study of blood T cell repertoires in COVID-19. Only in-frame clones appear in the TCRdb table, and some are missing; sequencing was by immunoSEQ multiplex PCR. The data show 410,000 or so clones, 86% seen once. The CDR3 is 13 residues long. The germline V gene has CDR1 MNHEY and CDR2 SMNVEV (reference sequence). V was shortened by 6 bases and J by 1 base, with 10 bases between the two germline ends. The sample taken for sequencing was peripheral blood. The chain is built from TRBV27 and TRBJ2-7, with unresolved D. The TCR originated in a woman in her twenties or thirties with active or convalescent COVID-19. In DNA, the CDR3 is TGTGCCAGCAGGAAAGACACTTCCTACGAGCAGTACTTC. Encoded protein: CASRKDTSYEQYF.